Listed below are T cell receptor beta chains from one sample, sequenced in a study of untreated major depressive disorder. TCRdb's table, derived via immunoSEQ multiplex PCR, lists solely in-frame clones and lacks some. The sample contains approximately 24,000 clones, around 90% of which appear only once. Source material: CD4+ T cells from PBMCs. The source is a woman in her 30s with major depressive disorder. CDR3s include the opening cysteine and the closing phenylalanine or tryptophan. Each record gives: V gene, J gene, clone size, D gene, CDR3 DNA, CDR3 protein. D genes are given only for firm matches. Clone size is not always given. Where it is, it says once, few, many or a class for expanded clones.

v_gene: TRBV4-3
j_gene: TRBJ1-1
abundance: -
d_gene: TRBD1
CDR3nt: TGCGCCAGCAGCCAATGGACAGGGGTCACTGAAGCTTTCTTT
CDR3aa: CASSQWTGVTEAFF

v_gene: TRBV29-1
j_gene: TRBJ2-2
abundance: -
d_gene: -
CDR3nt: TGCAGCGTTGGGAGGGACAACGGGGAGCTGTTTTTT
CDR3aa: CSVGRDNGELFF

v_gene: TRBV2
j_gene: TRBJ2-4
abundance: once
d_gene: TRBD2
CDR3nt: TGTGCCAGCACTATAGGACTAGGGATAGCCAAAAACATTCAGTACTTC
CDR3aa: CASTIGLGIAKNIQYF

v_gene: TRBV11-2
j_gene: TRBJ2-1
abundance: -
d_gene: -
CDR3nt: TGTGCCAGCAGCTCCTCAGACAGGTTCCCGATGGGTGAGCAGTTCTTC
CDR3aa: CASSSSDRFPMGEQFF

v_gene: TRBV15
j_gene: TRBJ1-1
abundance: -
d_gene: TRBD1
CDR3nt: TGTGCCATTAGGGGACAGAAGAACACTGAAGCTTTCTTT
CDR3aa: CAIRGQKNTEAFF

v_gene: TRBV6-1
j_gene: TRBJ2-2
abundance: -
d_gene: -
CDR3nt: TGTGCCAGCAGTGAAAACACGAACACCGGGGAGCTGTTTTTT
CDR3aa: CASSENTNTGELFF

v_gene: TRBV10-3
j_gene: TRBJ2-5
abundance: -
d_gene: -
CDR3nt: TGTGCCATCAGTGACGGCTCAGGAGAGACCCAGTACTTC
CDR3aa: CAISDGSGETQYF

v_gene: TRBV7-2
j_gene: TRBJ1-5
abundance: -
d_gene: -
CDR3nt: TGTGCCAGCAGCTTAAAGCCGGGGCCCAAGGGGGATCAGCCCCAGCATTTT
CDR3aa: CASSLKPGPKGDQPQHF

v_gene: TRBV5-1
j_gene: TRBJ2-7
abundance: -
d_gene: -
CDR3nt: TGCGCCAGCAGCGGGGGGGACAGAAGCTCCTACGAGCAGTACTTC
CDR3aa: CASSGGDRSSYEQYF

v_gene: TRBV5-1
j_gene: TRBJ2-7
abundance: -
d_gene: -
CDR3nt: TGCGCCAGCAGCTTCTTCAGCACCTACGAGCAGTACTTC
CDR3aa: CASSFFSTYEQYF

v_gene: TRBV5-4
j_gene: TRBJ1-2
abundance: -
d_gene: TRBD1
CDR3nt: TGTGCCAGCAGCGGGGAACAGGGGCGCTATGGCTACACCTTC
CDR3aa: CASSGEQGRYGYTF

v_gene: TRBV4-2
j_gene: TRBJ2-3
abundance: once
d_gene: TRBD2
CDR3nt: TGTGCCAGCAGCCAAGAGAGTTGGGCTCTCCCGGGGGGGGCTATCTTCCGGACGCAGTATTTT
CDR3aa: CASSQESWALPGGAIFRTQYF

v_gene: TRBV7-9
j_gene: TRBJ2-7
abundance: -
d_gene: -
CDR3nt: TGTGCCAGCAGCCCCCTCCGGTTGGGGCCCTACGAGCAGTACTTC
CDR3aa: CASSPLRLGPYEQYF

v_gene: TRBV19
j_gene: TRBJ2-7
abundance: -
d_gene: -
CDR3nt: TGTGCCAGTAGTATAGGCAGGGATCTTGACGAGCAGTACTTC
CDR3aa: CASSIGRDLDEQYF

v_gene: TRBV28
j_gene: TRBJ1-5
abundance: -
d_gene: -
CDR3nt: TGTGCCAGCCGGCAGTACAATCAGCCCCAGCATTTT
CDR3aa: CASRQYNQPQHF

v_gene: TRBV6-1
j_gene: TRBJ2-7
abundance: once
d_gene: -
CDR3nt: TGTGCCAGCAGTGAAGGACTTGCAGCTGAGCAGTACTTC
CDR3aa: CASSEGLAAEQYF

v_gene: TRBV5-1
j_gene: TRBJ2-3
abundance: -
d_gene: -
CDR3nt: TGCGCCAGCAGCTTGACCCTGGGAGATACGCAGTATTTT
CDR3aa: CASSLTLGDTQYF

v_gene: TRBV27
j_gene: TRBJ2-4
abundance: -
d_gene: -
CDR3nt: TGTGCCAGCAGGTCCGGGGGCTCCAAAAACATTCAGTACTTC
CDR3aa: CASRSGGSKNIQYF

v_gene: TRBV27
j_gene: TRBJ1-1
abundance: few
d_gene: TRBD1
CDR3nt: TGTGCCAGCAGTTTACAGGGGGACACTGAAGCTTTCTTT
CDR3aa: CASSLQGDTEAFF

v_gene: TRBV11-3
j_gene: TRBJ1-1
abundance: -
d_gene: -
CDR3nt: TGTGCCAGCAGCCCAGCGGCGGGGTTCACTGAAGCTTTCTTT
CDR3aa: CASSPAAGFTEAFF

v_gene: TRBV18
j_gene: TRBJ1-1
abundance: -
d_gene: -
CDR3nt: TGTGCCAGCTCACTGACAGAACTGAACACTGAAGCTTTCTTT
CDR3aa: CASSLTELNTEAFF

v_gene: TRBV10-3
j_gene: TRBJ1-6
abundance: -
d_gene: -
CDR3nt: TGTGCCATCAGTGAGTCGATCATAGTGCTCGTTGGTAGTTCACCCCTCCACTTT
CDR3aa: CAISESIIVLVGSSPLHF

v_gene: TRBV6-5
j_gene: TRBJ1-2
abundance: -
d_gene: -
CDR3nt: TGTGCCAGCAGTTACGACAGGTGGTATGGCTACACCTTC
CDR3aa: CASSYDRWYGYTF

v_gene: TRBV11-2
j_gene: TRBJ2-6
abundance: -
d_gene: -
CDR3nt: TGTGCCAGCAGCTCCCCCGGACAGACCGGGGCCAACGTCCTGACTTTC
CDR3aa: CASSSPGQTGANVLTF

v_gene: TRBV4-2
j_gene: TRBJ2-2
abundance: -
d_gene: TRBD2
CDR3nt: TGTGCCAGCAGCCAGCCGCTAGGGCTAGCGGAGACCTTAGCGAACACCGGGGAGCTGTTTTTT
CDR3aa: CASSQPLGLAETLANTGELFF

v_gene: TRBV28
j_gene: TRBJ2-6
abundance: -
d_gene: -
CDR3nt: TGTGCCAGTTGTAGGGGCGCTGGGGCCAACGTCCTGACTTTC
CDR3aa: CASCRGAGANVLTF

v_gene: TRBV4-3
j_gene: TRBJ2-6
abundance: -
d_gene: -
CDR3nt: TGCGCCAGCAGCCAAGATCGGACTGGGGCCAACGTCCTGACTTTC
CDR3aa: CASSQDRTGANVLTF

v_gene: TRBV28
j_gene: TRBJ1-2
abundance: once
d_gene: TRBD1
CDR3nt: TGTGCCAGCAGTGGCCCCGCAGGGGGCAGAGATGGCTACACCTTC
CDR3aa: CASSGPAGGRDGYTF